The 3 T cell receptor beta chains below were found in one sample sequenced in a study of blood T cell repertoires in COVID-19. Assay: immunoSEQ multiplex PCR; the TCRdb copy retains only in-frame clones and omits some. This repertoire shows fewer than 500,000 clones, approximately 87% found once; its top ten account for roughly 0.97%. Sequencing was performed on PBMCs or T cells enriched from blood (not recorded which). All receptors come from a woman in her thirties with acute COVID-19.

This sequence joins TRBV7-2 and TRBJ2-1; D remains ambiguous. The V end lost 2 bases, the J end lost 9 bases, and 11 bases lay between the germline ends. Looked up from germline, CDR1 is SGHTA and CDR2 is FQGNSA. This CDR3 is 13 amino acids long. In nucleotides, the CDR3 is TGTGCCAGCAGCTTAAGTCCGCTCGGTGAGCAGTTCTTC. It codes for CASSLSPLGEQFF.

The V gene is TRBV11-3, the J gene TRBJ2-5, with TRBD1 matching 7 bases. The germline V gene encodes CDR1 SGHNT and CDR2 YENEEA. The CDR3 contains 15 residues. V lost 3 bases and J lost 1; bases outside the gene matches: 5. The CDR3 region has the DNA TGTGCCAGCAGCTTTGGACAGGATCGCCAAGAGACCCAGTACTTC. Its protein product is CASSFGQDRQETQYF.

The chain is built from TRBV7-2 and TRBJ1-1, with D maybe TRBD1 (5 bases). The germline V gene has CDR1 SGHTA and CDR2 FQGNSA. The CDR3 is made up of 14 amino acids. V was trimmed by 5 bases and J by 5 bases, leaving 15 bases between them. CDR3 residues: CASSQGAGGTEAFF. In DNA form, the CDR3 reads TGTGCCAGCAGCCAAGGAGCTGGGGGGACTGAAGCTTTCTTT. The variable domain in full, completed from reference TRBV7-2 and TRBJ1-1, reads GAGVSQSPSNKVTEKGKDVELRCDPISGHTALYWYRQSLGQGLEFLIYFQGNSAPDKSGLPSDRFSAERTGGSVSTLTIQRTQQEDSAVYLCASSQGAGGTEAFFGQGTRLTVV.